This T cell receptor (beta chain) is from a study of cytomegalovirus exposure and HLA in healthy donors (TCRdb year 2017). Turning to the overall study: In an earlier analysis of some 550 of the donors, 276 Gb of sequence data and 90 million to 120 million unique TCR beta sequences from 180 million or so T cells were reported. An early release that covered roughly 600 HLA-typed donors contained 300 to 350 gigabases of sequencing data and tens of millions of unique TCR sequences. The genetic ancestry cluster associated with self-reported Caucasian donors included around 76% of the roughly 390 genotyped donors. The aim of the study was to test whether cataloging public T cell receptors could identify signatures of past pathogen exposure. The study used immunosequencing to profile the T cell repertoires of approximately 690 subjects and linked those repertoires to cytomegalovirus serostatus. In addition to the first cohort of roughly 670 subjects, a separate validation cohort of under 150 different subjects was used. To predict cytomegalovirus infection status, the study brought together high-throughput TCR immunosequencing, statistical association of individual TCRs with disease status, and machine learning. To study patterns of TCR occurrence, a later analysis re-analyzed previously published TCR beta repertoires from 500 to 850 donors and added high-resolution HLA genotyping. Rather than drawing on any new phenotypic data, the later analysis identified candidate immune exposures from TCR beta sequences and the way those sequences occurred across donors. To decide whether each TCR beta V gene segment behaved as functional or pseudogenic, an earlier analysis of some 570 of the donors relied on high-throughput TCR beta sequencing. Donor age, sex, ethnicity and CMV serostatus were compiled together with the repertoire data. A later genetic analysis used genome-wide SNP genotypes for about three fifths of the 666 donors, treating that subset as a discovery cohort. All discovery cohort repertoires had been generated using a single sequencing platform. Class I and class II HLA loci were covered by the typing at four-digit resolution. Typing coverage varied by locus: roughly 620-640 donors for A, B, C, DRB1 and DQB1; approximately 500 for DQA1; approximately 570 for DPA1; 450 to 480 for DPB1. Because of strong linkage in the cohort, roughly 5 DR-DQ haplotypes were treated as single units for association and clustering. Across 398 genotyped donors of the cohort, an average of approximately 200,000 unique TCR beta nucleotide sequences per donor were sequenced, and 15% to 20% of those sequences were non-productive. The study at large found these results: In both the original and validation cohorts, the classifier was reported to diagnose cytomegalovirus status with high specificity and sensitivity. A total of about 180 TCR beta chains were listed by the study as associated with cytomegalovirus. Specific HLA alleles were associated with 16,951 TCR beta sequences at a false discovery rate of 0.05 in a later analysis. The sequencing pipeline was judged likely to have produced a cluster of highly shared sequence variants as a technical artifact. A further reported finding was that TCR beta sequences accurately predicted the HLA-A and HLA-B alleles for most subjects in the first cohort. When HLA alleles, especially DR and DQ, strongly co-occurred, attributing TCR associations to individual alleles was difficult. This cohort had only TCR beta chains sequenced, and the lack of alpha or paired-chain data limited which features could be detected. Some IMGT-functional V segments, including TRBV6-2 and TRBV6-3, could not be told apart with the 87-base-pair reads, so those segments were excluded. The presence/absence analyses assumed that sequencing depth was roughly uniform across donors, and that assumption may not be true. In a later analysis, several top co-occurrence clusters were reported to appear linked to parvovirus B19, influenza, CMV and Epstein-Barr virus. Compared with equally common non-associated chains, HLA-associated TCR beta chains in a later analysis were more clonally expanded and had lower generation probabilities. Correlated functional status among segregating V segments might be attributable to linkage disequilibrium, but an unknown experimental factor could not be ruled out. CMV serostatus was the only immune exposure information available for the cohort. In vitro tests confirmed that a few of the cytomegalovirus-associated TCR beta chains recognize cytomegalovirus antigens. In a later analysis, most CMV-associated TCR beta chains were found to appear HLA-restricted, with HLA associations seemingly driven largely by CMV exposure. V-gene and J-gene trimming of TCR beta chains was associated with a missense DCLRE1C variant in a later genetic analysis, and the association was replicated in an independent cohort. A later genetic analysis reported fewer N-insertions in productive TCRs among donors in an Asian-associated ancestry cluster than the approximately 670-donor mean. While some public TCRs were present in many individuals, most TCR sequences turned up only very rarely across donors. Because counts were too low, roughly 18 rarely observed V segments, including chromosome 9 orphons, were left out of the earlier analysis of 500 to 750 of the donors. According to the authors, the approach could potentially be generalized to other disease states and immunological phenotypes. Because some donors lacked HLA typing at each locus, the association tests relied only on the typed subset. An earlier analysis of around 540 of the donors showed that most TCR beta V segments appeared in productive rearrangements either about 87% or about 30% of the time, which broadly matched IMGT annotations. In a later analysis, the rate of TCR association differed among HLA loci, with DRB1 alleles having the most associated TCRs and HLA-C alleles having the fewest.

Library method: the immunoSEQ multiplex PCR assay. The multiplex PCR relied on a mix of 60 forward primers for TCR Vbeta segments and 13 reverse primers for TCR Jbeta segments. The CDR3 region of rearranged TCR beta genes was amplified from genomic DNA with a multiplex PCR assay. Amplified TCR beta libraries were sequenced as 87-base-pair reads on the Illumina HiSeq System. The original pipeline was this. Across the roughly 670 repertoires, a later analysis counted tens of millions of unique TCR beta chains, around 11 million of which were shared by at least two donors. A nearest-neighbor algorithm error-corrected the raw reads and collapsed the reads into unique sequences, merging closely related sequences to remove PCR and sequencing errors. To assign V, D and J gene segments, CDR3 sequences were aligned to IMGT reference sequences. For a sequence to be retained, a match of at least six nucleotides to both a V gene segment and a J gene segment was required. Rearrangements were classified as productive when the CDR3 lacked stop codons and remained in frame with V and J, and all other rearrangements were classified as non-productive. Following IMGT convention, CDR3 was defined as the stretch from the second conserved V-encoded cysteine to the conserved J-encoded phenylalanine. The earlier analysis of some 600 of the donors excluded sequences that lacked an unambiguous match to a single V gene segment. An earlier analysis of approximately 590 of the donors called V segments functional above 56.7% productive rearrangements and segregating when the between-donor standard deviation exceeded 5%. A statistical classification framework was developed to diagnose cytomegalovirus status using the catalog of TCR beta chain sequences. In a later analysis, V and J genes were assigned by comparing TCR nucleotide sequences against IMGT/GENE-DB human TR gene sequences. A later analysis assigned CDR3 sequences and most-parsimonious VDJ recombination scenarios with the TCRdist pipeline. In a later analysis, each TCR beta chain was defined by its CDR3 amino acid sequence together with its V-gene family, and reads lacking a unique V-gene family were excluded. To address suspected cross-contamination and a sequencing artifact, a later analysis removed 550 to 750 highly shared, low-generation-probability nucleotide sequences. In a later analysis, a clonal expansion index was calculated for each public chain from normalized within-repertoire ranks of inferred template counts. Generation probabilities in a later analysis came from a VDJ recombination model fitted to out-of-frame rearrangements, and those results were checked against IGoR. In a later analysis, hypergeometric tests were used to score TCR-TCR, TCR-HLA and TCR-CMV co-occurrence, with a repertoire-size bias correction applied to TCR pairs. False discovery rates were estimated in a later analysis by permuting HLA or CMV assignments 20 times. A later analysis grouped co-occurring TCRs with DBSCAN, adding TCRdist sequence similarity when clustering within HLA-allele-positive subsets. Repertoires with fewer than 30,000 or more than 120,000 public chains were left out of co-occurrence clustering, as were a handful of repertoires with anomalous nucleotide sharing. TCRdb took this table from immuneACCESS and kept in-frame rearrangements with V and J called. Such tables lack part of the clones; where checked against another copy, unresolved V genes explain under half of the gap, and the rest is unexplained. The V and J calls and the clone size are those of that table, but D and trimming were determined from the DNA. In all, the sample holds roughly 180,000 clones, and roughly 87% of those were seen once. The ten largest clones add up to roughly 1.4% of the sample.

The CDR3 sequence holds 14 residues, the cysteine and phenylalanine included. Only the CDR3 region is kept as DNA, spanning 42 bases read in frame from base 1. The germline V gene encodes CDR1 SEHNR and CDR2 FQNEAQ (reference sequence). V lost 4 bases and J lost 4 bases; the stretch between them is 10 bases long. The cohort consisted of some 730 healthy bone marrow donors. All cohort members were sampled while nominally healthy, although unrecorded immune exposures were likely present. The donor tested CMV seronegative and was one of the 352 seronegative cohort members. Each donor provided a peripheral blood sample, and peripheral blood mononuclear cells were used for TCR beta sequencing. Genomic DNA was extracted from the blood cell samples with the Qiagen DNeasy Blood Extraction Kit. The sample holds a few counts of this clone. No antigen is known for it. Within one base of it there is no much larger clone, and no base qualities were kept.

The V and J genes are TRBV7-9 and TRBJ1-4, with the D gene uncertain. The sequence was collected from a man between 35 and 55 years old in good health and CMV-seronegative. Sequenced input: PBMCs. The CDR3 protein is CASSSGSYNEKLFF. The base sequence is TGTGCCAGCAGCTCCGGGAGCTATAATGAAAAACTGTTTTTT.